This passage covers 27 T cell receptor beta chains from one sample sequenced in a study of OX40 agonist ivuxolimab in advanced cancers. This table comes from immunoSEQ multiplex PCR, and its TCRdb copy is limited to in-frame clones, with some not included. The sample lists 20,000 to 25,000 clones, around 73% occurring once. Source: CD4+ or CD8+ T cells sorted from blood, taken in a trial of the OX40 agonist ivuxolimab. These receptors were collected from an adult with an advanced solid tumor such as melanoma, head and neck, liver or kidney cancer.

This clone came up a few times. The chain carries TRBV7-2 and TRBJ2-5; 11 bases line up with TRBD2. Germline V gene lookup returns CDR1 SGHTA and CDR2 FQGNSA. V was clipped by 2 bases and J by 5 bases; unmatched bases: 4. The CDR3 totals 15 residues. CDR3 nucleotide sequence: TGTGCCAGCAGCTTACTAGCGGGAGGTAGGGAGACCCAGTACTTC. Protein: CASSLLAGGRETQYF.

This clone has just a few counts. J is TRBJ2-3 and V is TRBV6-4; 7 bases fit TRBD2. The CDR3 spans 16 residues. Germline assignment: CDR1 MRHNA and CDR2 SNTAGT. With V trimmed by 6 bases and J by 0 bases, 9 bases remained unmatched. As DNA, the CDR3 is TGTGCCAGCAGCACACACTCTAGCGGAAGCACAGATACGCAGTATTTT. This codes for CASSTHSSGSTDTQYF.

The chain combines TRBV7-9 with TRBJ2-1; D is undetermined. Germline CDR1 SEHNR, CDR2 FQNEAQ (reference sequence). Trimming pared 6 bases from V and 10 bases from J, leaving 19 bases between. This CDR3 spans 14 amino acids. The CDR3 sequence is CASSRGPAGWEQFF. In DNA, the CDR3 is TGTGCCAGCAGTCGCGGACCCGCCGGGTGGGAGCAGTTCTTC.

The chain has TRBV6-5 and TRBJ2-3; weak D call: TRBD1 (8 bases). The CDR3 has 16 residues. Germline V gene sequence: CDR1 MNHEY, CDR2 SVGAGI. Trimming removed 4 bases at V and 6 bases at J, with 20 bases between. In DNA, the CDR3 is TGTGCCAGCAGTTCCCCCTTGGACAGGGAGGGGGATACGCAGTATTTT. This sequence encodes CASSSPLDREGDTQYF.

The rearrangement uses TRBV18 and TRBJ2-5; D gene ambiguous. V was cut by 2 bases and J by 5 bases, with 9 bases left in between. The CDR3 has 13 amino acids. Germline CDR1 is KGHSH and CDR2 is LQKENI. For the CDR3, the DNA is TGTGCCAGCTCACCAGGACCCAGGGAGACCCAGTACTTC. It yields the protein CASSPGPRETQYF.

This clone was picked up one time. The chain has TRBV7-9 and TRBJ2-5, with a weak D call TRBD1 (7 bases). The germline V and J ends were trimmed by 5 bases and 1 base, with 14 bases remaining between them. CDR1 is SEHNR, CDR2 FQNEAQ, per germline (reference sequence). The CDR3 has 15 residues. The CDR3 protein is CASSLRQGGQETQYF. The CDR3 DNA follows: TGTGCCAGCAGCCTTCGACAGGGAGGCCAAGAGACCCAGTACTTC.

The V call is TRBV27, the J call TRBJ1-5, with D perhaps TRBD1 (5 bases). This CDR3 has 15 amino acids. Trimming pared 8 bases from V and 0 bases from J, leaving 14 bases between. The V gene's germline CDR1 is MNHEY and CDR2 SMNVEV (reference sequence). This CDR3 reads CASRRGGNSNQPQHF. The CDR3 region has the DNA TGTGCCAGCCGCCGGGGGGGAAATAGCAATCAGCCCCAGCATTTT.

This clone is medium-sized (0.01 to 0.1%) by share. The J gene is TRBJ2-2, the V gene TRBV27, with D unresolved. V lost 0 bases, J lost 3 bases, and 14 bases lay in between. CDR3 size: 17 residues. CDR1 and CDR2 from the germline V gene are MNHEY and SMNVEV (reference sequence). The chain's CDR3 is CASSLSARMVYTGELFF. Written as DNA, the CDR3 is TGTGCCAGCAGTTTATCTGCTCGGATGGTTTACACCGGGGAGCTGTTTTTT.

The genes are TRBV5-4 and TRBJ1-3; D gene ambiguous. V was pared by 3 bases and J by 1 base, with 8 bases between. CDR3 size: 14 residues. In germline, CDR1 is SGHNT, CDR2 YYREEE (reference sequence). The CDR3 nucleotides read TGTGCCAGCAGCTCAGGAGGATCTGGAAACACCATATATTTT. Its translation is CASSSGGSGNTIYF.

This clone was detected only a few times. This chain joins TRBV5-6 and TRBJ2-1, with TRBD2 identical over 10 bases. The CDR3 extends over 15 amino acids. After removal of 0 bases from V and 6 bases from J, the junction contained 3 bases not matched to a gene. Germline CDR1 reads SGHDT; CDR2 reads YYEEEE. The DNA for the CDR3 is TGTGCCAGCAGCTTGGCCAGCGGGGGGGCCAATGAGCAGTTCTTC. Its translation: CASSLASGGANEQFF.

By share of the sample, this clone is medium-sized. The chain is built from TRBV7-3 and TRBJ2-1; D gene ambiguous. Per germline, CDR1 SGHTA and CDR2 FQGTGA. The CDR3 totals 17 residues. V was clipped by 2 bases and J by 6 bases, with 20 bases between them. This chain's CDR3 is CASSLAGGWGLSNEQFF. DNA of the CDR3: TGTGCCAGCAGCTTAGCCGGTGGTTGGGGATTGAGCAATGAGCAGTTCTTC.

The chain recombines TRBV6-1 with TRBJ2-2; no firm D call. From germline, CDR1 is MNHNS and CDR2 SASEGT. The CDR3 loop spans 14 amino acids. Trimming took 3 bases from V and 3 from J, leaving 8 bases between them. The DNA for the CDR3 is TGTGCCAGCAGTGAGGCCACCGACACCGGGGAGCTGTTTTTT. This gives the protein CASSEATDTGELFF.

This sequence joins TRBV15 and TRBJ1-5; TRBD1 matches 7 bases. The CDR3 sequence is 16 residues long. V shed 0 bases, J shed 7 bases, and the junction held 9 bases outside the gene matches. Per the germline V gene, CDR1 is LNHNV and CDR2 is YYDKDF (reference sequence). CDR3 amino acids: CATSREGVHRGQPQHF. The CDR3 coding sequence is TGTGCCACCAGCAGAGAAGGGGTCCACAGGGGCCAGCCCCAGCATTTT.

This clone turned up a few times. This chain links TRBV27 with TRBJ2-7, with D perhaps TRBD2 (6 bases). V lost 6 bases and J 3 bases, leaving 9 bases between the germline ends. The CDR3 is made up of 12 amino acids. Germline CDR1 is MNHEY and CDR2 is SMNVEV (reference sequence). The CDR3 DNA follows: TGTGCCAGCAGCCCCGGGGGCTACGAGCAGTACTTC. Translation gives CASSPGGYEQYF.

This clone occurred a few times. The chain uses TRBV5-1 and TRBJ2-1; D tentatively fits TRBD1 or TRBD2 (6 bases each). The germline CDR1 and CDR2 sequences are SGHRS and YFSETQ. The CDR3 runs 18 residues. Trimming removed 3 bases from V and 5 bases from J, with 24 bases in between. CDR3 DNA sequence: TGCGCCAGCAGCTCGGGCTCGACGGGGGCAGGGCAAGACAATGAGCAGTTCTTC. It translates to CASSSGSTGAGQDNEQFF.

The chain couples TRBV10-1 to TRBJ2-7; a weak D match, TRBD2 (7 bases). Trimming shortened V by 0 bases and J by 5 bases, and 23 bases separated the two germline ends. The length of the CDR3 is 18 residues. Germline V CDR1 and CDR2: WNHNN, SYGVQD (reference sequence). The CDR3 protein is CASSESKLWGGTQDEQYF. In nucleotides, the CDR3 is TGCGCCAGCAGTGAGTCGAAACTCTGGGGGGGCACCCAAGACGAGCAGTACTTC.

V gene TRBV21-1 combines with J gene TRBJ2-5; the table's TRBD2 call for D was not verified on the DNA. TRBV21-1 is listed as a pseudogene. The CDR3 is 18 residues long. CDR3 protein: CASSERLAGATRQETQYF. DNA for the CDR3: TGTGCCAGCAGCGAAAGACTAGCGGGGGCCACGAGACAAGAGACCCAGTACTTC.

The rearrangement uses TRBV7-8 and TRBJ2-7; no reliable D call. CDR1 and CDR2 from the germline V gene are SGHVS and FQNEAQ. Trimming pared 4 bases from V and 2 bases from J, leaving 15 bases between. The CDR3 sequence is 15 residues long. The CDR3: CASSYGPQRTYEQYF. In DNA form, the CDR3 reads TGTGCCAGCAGCTACGGCCCCCAGAGAACCTACGAGCAGTACTTC. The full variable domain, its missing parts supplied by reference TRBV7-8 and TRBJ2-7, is GAGVSQSPRYKVAKRGQDVALRCDPISGHVSLFWYQQALGQGPEFLTYFQNEAQLDKSGLPSDRFFAERPEGSVSTLKIQRTQQEDSAVYLCASSYGPQRTYEQYFGPGTRLTVT.

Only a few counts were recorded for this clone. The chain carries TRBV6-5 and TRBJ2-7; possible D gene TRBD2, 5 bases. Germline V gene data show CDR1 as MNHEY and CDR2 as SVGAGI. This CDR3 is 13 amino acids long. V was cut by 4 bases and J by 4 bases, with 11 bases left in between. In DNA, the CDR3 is TGTGCCAGCAGTTCCGTTCGGGGTTACGAGCAGTACTTC. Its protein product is CASSSVRGYEQYF.

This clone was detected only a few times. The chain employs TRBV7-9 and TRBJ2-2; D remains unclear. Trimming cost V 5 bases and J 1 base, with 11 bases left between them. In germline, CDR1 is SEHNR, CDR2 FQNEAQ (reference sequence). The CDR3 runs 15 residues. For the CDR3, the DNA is TGTGCCAGCAGCCCGACTGAACTGAACACCGGGGAGCTGTTTTTT. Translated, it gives CASSPTELNTGELFF.

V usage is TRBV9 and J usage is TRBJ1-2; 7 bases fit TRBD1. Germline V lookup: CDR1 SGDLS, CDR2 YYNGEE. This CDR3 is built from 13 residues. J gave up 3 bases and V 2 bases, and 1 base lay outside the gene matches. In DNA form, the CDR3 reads TGTGCCAGCAGCGTCGGGACAGACTATGGCTACACCTTC. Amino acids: CASSVGTDYGYTF.

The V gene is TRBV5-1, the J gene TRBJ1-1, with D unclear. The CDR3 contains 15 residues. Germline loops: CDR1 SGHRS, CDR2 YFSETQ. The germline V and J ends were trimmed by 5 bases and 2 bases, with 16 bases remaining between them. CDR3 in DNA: TGCGCCAGCAGATCGGCAGGCGGTGGAAACACTGAAGCTTTCTTT. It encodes CASRSAGGGNTEAFF.

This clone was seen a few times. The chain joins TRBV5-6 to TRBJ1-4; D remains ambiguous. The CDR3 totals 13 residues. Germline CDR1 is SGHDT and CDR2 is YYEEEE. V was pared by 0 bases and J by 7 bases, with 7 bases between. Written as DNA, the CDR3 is TGTGCCAGCAGCTTGGGAGTCATTGAAAAACTGTTTTTT. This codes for CASSLGVIEKLFF.

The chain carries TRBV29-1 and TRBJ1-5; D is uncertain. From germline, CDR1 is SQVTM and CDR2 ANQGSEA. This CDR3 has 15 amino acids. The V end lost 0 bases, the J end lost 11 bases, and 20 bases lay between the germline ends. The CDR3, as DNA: TGCAGCGTTGAAGACGGGTCAGCCCCGCCGGGGACCCAGCATTTT. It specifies CSVEDGSAPPGTQHF. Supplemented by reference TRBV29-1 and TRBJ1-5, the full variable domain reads SAVISQKPSRDICQRGTSLTIQCQVDSQVTMMFWYRQQPGQSLTLIATANQGSEATYESGFVIDKFPISRPNLTFSTLTVSNMSPEDSSIYLCSVEDGSAPPGTQHFGDGTRLSIL.

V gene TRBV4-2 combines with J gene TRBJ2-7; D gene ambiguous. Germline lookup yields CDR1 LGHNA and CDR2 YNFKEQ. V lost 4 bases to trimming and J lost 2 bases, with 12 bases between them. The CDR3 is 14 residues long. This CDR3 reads CASSPPGYTYEQYF. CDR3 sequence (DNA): TGTGCCAGCAGCCCTCCCGGCTACACCTACGAGCAGTACTTC.

CDR3 DNA: TGTGCCAGCAGCTTAGTAGGCGGGGCTGAGCAGTTCTTC. Encoded protein: CASSLVGGAEQFF. The chain recombines TRBV11-1 with TRBJ2-1, with D possibly being TRBD2 (6 bases). Germline V gene data show CDR1 as SGHAT and CDR2 as FQDESV (reference sequence). This CDR3 is 13 amino acids long. The V gene lost 1 base and the J gene lost 9 bases, with 10 bases spanning the gap.

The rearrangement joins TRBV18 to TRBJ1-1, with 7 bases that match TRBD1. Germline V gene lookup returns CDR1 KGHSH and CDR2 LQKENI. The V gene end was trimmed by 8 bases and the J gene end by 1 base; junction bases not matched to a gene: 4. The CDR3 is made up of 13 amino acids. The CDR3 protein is CASLDRANTEAFF. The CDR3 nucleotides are TGTGCCAGCCTCGACAGGGCGAACACTGAAGCTTTCTTT.